This T cell receptor (beta chain) was recovered during a study of vaccination effects on CD4 cells after COVID-19. As concerns this clone: Its antigen remains unidentified.

In germline, CDR1 is SNHLY, CDR2 FYNNEI. The V end was cut by 6 bases, the J end by 0 bases, with 13 bases between. CDR3 length: 15 amino acids. The table came from immunoSEQ multiplex PCR; TCRdb's copy has only in-frame clones and leaves some out. The data show about 29,000 clones, roughly 74% seen once. Expansion with viral peptide pools was applied to antigen-specific CD4+ T cells by the ViraFEST assay prior to sequencing. Culture proceeded for nine to eleven days, and CD4+ T cells were then isolated. All study participants received two doses of BNT162b2 or mRNA-1273 vaccine. Sequencing used CD4+ T cells from PBMCs cultured with HCoV-OC43 spike peptides, obtained after COVID-19 vaccination. The sample's subset: HCoV-OC43 spike overlapping peptide pool stimulation. This TCR came from a human donor who received a COVID-19 vaccine. This chain links TRBV2 with TRBJ2-3, with a possible D match to TRBD2 (5 bases). The DNA of the CDR3 is TGTGCCAGCAGGATGACTAAGACTAGCACAGATACGCAGTATTTT. Its protein is CASRMTKTSTDTQYF. Full variable domain (outside the CDR3, taken from reference TRBV2 and TRBJ2-3): EPEVTQTPSHQVTQMGQEVILRCVPISNHLYFYWYRQILGQKVEFLVSFYNNEISEKSEIFDDQFSVERPDGSNFTLKIRSTKLEDSAMYFCASRMTKTSTDTQYFGPGTRLTVL.